These 4 T cell receptor beta chains originate from one sample sequenced in a study of shared clonotypes between healthy human individuals. The assay was immunoSEQ multiplex PCR, and TCRdb's table has in-frame clones only and misses some. Here the sample spans 2 million to 3 million clones, over 85% being singletons. Sample: naive CD4+ T cells from PBMCs. Subset indicated: CD45RA+ positively selected. Every receptor here comes from a man in his late teens or twenties in good health. Some clones in this sample may be carry-over from other donors' samples.

This chain links TRBV29-1 with TRBJ2-1; D may correspond to TRBD1 or TRBD2 (7 bases each). Trimming took off 6 bases at V and 3 bases at J, with 21 bases between the two ends. The CDR3 loop spans 16 amino acids. The germline CDR1 and CDR2 sequences are SQVTM and ANQGSEA. CDR3 sequence (DNA): TGCAGCGTCGCGGGGGCGACAGGGACCCTCTACAATGAGCAGTTCTTC. This codes for CSVAGATGTLYNEQFF.

The chain carries TRBV5-6 and TRBJ1-2; no clear D gene. V shed 4 bases and J shed 8 bases, with 18 bases lying between them. The germline V gene has CDR1 SGHDT and CDR2 YYEEEE. The CDR3 loop spans 14 amino acids. The CDR3 sequence is CASSLDQTVYGYTF. The CDR3 nucleotides are TGTGCCAGCAGCCTCGATCAGACGGTATACGGCTACACCTTC.

This clone has only one observation. The chain links TRBV5-1 to TRBJ2-3, with D unresolved. The germline gives CDR1 SGHRS, CDR2 YFSETQ. The V and J ends lost 0 bases and 5 bases respectively, with 22 bases between them. The CDR3 length is 18 residues. Here the CDR3 reads CASSLGLTYGISKDTQYF. The CDR3 DNA sequence: TGCGCCAGCAGCTTGGGGCTGACTTATGGGATTTCGAAAGATACGCAGTATTTT. Using reference TRBV5-1 and TRBJ2-3 for the parts outside the CDR3, the full variable domain is KAGVTQTPRYLIKTRGQQVTLSCSPISGHRSVSWYQQTPGQGLQFLFEYFSETQRNKGNFPGRFSGRQFSNSRSEMNVSTLELGDSALYLCASSLGLTYGISKDTQYFGPGTRLTVL.

The chain has TRBV13 and TRBJ2-3, with TRBD2 identical over 7 bases. With 5 bases clipped from V and 0 bases from J, the junction kept 8 bases outside the gene matches. Germline V CDR1 and CDR2: PRHDT, FYEKMQ (reference sequence). The length of the CDR3 is 16 residues. The CDR3 protein is CASSLRAGSSTDTQYF. The CDR3 nucleotides read TGTGCCAGCAGCCTAAGAGCGGGGTCTAGCACAGATACGCAGTATTTT.